This T cell receptor beta chain stems from a study of Graves' ophthalmopathy and Graves' hyperthyroidism. The hyperthyroidism patients had a new diagnosis of under 2 months' duration and were aged 18 to 65. Serum thyroxine and TRAb, along with clinical symptoms, thyroid ultrasound and orbital computed tomography, were what diagnosis relied on. There are many counts of this clonotype. The authors amplified TCR beta CDR3 regions, and they did so from RNA transcripts for repertoire sequencing. First-round RT-PCR with HTBI primers preceded a second-round multiplex PCR. MiXCR was run by TCRdb on the multiplex PCR reads, yielding one entry per CDR3 protein. The sample has roughly 1.1 million distinct CDR3 sequences, 35% to 45% seen once; the top ten hold roughly 11%. Trimming removed 5 bases at V and 9 bases at J, with 17 bases between. The CDR3 covers 13 residues.

The V call is TRBV12-3 or TRBV12-4, the J call TRBJ2-7; D perhaps matches TRBD1 (6 bases). Material for sequencing was peripheral blood or thyroid tissue (not recorded which). The TCR was taken from an adult man with Graves' hyperthyroidism. The CDR3 sequence is CASSGGRGGGQYF. The CDR3 nucleotides read TGTGCCAGCAGTGGGGGCCGTGGGGGCGGGCAGTACTTC.